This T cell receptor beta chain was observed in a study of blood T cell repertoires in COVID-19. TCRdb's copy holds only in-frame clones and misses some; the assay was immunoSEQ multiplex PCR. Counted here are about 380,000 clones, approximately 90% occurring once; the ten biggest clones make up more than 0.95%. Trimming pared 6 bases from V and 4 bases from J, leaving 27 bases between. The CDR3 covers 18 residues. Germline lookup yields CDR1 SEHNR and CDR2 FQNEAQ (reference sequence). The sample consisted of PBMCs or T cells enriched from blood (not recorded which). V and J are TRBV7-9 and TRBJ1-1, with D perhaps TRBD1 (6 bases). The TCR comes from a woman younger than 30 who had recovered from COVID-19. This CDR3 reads CASRSLLGGRGSATEAFF. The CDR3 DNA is TGTGCCAGCAGGTCACTCTTGGGGGGGCGCGGCTCGGCCACTGAAGCTTTCTTT.